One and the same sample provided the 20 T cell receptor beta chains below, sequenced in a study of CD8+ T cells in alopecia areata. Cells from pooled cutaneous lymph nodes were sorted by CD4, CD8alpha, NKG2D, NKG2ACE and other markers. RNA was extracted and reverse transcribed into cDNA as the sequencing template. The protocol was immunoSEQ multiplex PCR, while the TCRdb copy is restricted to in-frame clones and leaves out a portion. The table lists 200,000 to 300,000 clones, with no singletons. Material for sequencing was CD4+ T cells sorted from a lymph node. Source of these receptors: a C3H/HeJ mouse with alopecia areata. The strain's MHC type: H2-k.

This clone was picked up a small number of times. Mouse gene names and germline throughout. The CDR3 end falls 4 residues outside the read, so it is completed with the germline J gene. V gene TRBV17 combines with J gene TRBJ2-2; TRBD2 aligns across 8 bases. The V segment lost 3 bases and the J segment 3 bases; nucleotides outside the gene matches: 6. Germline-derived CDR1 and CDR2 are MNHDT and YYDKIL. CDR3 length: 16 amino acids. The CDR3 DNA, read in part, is TGTGCTAGCAGTAGGCCCCGGACTGGGTACACCGGG. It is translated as CASSRPRTGYTG. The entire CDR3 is CASSRPRTGYTGQLYF.

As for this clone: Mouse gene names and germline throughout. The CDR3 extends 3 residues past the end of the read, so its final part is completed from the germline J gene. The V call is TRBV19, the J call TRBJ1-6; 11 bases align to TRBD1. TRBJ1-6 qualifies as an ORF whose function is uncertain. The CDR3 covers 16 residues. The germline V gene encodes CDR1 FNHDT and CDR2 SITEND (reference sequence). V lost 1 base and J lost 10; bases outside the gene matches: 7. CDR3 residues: CASSIKGQGGGSPLYF. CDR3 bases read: TGTGCCAGCAGTATAAAGGGACAGGGGGGAGGCTCGCCC.

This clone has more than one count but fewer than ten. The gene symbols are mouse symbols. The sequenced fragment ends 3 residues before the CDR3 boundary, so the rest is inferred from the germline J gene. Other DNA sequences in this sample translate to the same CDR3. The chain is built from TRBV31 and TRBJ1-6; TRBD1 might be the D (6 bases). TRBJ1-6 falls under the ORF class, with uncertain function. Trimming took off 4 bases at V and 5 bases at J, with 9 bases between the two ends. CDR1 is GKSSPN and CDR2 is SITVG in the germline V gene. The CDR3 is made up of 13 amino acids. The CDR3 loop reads CAWTGTNNSPLYF. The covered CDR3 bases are TGTGCCTGGACCGGGACAAATAATTCGCCC.

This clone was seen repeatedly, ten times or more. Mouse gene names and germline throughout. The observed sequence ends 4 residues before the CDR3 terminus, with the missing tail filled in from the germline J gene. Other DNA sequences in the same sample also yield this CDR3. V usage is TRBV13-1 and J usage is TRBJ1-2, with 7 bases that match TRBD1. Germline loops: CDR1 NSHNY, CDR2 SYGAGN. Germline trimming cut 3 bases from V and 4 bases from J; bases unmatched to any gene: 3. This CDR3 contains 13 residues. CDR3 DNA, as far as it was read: TGTGCCAGCAGTGGAACAGGGGCCTCC. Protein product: CASSGTGAS. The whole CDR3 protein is CASSGTGASDYTF.

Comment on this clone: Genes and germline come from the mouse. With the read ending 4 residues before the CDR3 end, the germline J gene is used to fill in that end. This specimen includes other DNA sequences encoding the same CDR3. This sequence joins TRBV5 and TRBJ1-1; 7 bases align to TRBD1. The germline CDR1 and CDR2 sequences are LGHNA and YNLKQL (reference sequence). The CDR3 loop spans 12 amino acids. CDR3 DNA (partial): TGTGCCAGCAGCCAAACAGGGGAA. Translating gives CASSQTGE. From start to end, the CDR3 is CASSQTGEEVFF.

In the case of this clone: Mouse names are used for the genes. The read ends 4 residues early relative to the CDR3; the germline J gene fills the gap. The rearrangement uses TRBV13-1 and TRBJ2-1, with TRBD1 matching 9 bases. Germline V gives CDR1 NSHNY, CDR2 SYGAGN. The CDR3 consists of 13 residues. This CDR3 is CASSGQGEAEQFF. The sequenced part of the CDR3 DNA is TGTGCCAGCAGTGGACAGGGGGAGGCT.

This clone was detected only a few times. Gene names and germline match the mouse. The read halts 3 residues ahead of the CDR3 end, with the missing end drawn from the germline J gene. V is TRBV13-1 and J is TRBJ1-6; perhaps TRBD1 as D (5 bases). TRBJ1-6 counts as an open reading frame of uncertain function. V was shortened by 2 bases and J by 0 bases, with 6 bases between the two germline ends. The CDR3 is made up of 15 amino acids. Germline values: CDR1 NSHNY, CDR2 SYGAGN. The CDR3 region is CASSERGSYNSPLYF. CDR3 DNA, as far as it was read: TGTGCCAGCAGTGAGAGGGGTTCCTATAATTCGCCC.

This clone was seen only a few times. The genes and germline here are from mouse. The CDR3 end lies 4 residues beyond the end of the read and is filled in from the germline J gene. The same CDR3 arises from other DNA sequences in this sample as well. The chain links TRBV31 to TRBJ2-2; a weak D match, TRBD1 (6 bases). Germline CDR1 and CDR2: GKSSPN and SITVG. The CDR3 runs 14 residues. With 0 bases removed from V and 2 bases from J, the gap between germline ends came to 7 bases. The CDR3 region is CAWSLQGNTGQLYF. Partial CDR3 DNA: TGTGCCTGGAGTCTTCAGGGGAACACCGGG.

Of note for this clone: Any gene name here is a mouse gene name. This chain's CDR3 is CASSGTGVSAETLYF. The covered CDR3 bases are TGTGCCAGCAGCGGGACTGGGGTGAGTGCAGAA. The rearrangement joins TRBV5 to TRBJ2-3, with TRBD2 matching 10 bases. Read coverage stops 4 residues before the CDR3 terminus; the germline J gene supplies the remainder. The CDR3 is made up of 15 amino acids. Germline lookup yields CDR1 LGHNA and CDR2 YNLKQL (reference sequence). V was pared by 5 bases and J by 0 bases, with 2 bases of the junction left unmatched.

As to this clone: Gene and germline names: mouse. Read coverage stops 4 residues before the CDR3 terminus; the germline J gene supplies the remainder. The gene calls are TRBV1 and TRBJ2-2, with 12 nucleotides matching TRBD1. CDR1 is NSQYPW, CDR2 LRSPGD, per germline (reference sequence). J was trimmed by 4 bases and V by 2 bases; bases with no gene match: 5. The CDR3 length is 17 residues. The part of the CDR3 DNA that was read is TGCACCTGCAGTGCACCCGGGACAGGGGGCGGCACCGGG. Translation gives CTCSAPGTGGGTG. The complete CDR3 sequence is CTCSAPGTGGGTGQLYF.

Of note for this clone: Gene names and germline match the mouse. The CDR3 sequence is CASSRVGGTGQLYF. Incomplete CDR3 DNA: TGTGCTAGCAGTAGAGTTGGGGGGACCGGG. The rearrangement uses TRBV17 and TRBJ2-2; 7 positions match TRBD2. Coverage ceases 4 residues before the CDR3 finishes, and the germline J gene fills in the end. V shed 1 base, J shed 5 bases, and the junction held 1 base outside the gene matches. This CDR3 comprises 14 residues. Germline V gene sequence: CDR1 MNHDT, CDR2 YYDKIL.

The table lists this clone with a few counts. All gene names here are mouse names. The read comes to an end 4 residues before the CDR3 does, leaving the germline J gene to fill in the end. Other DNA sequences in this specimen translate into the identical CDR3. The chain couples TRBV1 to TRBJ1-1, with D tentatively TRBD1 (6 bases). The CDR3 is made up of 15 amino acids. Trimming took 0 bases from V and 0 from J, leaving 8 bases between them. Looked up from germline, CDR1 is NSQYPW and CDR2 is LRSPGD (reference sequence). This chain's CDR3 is CTCSAEGASNTEVFF. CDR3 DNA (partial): TGCACCTGCAGTGCAGAGGGGGCCTCAAACACA.

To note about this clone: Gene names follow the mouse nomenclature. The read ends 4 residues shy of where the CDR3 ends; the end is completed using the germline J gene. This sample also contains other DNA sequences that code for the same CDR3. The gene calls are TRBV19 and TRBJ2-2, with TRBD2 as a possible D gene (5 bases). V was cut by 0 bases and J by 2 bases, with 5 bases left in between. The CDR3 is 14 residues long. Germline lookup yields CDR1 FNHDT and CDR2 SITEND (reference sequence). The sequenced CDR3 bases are TGTGCCAGCAGTATAGCTGGGAACACCGGG. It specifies CASSIAGNTG. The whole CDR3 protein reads CASSIAGNTGQLYF. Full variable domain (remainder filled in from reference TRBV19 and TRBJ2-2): GGIITQTPKFLIGQEGQKLTLKCQQNFNHDTMYWYRQDSGKGLRLIYYSITENDLQKGDLSEGYDASREKKSSFSLTVTSAQKNEMAVFLCASSIAGNTGQLYFGEGSKLTVL.

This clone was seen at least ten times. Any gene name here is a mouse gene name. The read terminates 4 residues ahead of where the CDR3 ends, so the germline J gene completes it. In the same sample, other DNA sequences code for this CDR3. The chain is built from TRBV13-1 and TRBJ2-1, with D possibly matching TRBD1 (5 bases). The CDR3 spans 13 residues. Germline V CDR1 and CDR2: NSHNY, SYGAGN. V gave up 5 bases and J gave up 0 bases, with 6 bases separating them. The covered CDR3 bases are TGTGCCAGCAGCAGGGATAACTATGCT. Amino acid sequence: CASSRDNYA. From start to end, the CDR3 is CASSRDNYAEQFF.

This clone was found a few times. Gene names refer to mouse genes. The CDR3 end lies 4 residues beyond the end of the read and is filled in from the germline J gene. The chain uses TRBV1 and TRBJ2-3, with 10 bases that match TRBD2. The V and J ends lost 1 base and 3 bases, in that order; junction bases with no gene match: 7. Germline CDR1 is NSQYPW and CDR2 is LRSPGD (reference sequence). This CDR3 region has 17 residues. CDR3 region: CTCSAVSGGAVAETLYF. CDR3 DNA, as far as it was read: TGCACCTGCAGTGCAGTTTCTGGGGGGGCGGTAGCAGAA.

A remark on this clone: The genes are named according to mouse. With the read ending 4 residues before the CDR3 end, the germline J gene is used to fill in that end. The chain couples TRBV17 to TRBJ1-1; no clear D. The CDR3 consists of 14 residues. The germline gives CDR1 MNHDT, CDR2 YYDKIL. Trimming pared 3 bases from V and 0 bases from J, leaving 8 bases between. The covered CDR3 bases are TGTGCTAGCAGTAGGTATGGGGCAAACACA. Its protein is CASSRYGANT. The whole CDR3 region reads CASSRYGANTEVFF. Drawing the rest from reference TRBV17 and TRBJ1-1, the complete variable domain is DTTVKQNPRYKLARVGKPVNLICSQTMNHDTMYWYQKKPNQAPKLLLFYYDKILNREADTFEKFQSSRPNNSFCSLYIGSAGLEYSAMYLCASSRYGANTEVFFGKGTRLTVV.

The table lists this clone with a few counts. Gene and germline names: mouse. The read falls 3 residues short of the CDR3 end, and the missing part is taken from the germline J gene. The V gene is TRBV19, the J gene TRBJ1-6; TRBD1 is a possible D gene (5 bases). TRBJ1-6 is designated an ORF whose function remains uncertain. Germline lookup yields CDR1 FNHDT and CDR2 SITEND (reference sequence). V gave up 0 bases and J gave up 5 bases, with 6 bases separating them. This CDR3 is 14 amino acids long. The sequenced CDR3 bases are TGTGCCAGCAGTATAGCCAGGGATAATTCGCCC. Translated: CASSIARDNSP. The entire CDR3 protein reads CASSIARDNSPLYF.

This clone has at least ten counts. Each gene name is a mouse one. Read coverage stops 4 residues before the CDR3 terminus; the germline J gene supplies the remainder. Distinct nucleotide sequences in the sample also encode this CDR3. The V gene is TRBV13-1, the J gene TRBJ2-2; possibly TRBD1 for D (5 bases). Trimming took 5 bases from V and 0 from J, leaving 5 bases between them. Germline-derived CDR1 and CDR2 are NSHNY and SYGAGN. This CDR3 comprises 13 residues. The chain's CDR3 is CASRTANTGQLYF. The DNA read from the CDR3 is TGTGCCAGCAGGACAGCAAACACCGGG.

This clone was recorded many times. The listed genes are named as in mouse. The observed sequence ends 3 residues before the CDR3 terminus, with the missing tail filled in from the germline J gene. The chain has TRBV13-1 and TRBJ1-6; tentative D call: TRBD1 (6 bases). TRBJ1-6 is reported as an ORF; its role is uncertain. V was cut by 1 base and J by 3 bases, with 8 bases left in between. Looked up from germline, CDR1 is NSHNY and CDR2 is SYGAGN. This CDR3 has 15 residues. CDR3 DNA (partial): TGTGCCAGCAGTGATCACAGGGACTATAATTCGCCC. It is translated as CASSDHRDYNSP. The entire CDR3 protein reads CASSDHRDYNSPLYF.

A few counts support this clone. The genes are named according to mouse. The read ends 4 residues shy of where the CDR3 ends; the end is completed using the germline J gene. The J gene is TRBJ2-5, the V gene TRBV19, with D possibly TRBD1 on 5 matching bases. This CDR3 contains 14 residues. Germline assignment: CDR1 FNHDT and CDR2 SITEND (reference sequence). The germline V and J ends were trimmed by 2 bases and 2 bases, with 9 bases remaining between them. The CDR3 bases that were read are TGTGCCAGCAGTATGAGCAGGGCCCAAGAC. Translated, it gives CASSMSRAQD. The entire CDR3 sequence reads CASSMSRAQDTQYF.